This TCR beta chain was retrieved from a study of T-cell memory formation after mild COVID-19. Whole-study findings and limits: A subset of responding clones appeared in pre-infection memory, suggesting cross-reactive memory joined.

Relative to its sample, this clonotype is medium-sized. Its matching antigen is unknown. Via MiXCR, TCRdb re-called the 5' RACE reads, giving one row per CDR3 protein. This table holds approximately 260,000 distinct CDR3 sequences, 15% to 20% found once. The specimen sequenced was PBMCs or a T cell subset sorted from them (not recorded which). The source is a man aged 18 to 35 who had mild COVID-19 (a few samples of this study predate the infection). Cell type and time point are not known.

CDR3 sequence: CASTYGGTGLAGDTQYF. The CDR3 DNA sequence: TGCGCCAGCACCTACGGAGGGACAGGGCTGGCGGGAGATACGCAGTATTTT. This chain links TRBV5-1 with TRBJ2-3; 9 bases line up with TRBD1. The germline CDR1 and CDR2 sequences are SGHRS and YFSETQ. Trimming removed 6 bases from V and 5 bases from J; junction bases left unmatched: 16. The CDR3 sequence is 17 residues long.